This TCR beta chain was recorded in a study of beta chain features in type 1 diabetes. Study results and caveats: Cells with high TCR expression could be over-represented by cDNA sequencing. Compared to healthy donors, patients appeared to have naive, central memory and Treg TCRB repertoires that were more alike. Type 1 diabetes patients showed a moderate but significant shortening of TCRB CDR3s in all four CD4+ subsets. Patients with type 1 diabetes showed fewer VDJ junction insertions and more deletions.

A few counts support this clone. The antigen remains undetermined. What was sequenced were expressed TCRB transcripts, since all of the isolated RNA had been reverse transcribed. Naive, central memory and regulatory T cell samples yielded about 4 million reads on average. Using immunoSEQ multiplex PCR, the repertoire was profiled, and TCRdb retains in-frame clones only, with some absent. The sample holds roughly 150,000 clones, around 9% seen once. The receptor was isolated from a young woman with type 1 diabetes. Material: central memory CD4+ T cells from blood.

The CDR3 spells CASSLVGPYEQYF. The CDR3 nucleotides read TGTGCCAGCAGCTTGGTTGGGCCCTACGAGCAGTACTTC. V and J are TRBV5-6 and TRBJ2-7; D gene unclear. CDR1 is SGHDT and CDR2 is YYEEEE in the germline V gene. The V end lost 0 bases, the J end lost 2 bases, and 6 bases lay between the germline ends. The CDR3 has 13 residues.